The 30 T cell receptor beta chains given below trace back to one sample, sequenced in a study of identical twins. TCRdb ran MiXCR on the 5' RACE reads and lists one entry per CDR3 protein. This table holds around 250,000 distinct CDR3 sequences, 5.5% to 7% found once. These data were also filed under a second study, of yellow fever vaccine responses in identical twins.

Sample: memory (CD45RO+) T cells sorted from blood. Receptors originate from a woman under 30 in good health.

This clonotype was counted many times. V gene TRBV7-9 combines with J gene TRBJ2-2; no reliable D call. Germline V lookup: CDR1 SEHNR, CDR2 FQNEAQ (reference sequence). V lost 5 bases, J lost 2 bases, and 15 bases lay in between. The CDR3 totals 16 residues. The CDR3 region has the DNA TGTGCCAGCAGCCACCAAGACGCCCCTAACACCGGGGAGCTGTTTTTT. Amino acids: CASSHQDAPNTGELFF.

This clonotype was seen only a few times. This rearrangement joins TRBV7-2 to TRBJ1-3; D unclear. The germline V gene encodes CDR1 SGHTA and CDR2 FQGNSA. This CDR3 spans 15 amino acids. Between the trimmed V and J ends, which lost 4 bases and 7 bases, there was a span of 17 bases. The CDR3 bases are TGTGCCAGCAGCTCACCCCTAAGGACCTCGAACACCATATATTTT. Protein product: CASSSPLRTSNTIYF.

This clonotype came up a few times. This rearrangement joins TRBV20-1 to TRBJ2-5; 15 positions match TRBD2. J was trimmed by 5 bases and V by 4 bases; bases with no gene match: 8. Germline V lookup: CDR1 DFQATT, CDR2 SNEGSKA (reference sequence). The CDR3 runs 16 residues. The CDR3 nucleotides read TGCAGTGCTAAAGGACTAGCGGGGGGGCCATCGGAGACCCAGTACTTC. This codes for CSAKGLAGGPSETQYF.

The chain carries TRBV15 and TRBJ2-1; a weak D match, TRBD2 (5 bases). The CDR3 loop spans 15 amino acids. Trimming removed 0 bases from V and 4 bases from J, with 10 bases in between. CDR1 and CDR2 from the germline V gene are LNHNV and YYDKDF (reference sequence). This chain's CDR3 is CATSRELASYNEQFF. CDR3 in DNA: TGTGCCACCAGCAGAGAGCTAGCATCATACAATGAGCAGTTCTTC.

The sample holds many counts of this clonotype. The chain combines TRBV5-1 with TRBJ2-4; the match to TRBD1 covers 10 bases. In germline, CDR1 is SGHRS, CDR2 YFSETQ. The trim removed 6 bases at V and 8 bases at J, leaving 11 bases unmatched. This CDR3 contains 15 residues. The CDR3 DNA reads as TGCGCCAGCAACCTTCGGACAGGGGGGAGGGACATTCAGTACTTC. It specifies CASNLRTGGRDIQYF.

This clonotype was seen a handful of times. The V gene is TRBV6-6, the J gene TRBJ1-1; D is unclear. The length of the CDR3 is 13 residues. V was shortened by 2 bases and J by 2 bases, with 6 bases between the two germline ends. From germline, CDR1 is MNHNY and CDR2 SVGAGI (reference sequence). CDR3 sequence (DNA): TGTGCCAGCAGTTACGGCAGTAACACTGAAGCTTTCTTT. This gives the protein CASSYGSNTEAFF.

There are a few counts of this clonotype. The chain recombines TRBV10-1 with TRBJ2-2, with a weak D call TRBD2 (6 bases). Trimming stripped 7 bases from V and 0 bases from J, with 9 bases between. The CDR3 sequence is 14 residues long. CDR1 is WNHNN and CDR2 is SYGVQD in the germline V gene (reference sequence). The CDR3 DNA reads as TGCGCCAGCATGGCGGGGCCGAACACCGGGGAGCTGTTTTTT. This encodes CASMAGPNTGELFF.

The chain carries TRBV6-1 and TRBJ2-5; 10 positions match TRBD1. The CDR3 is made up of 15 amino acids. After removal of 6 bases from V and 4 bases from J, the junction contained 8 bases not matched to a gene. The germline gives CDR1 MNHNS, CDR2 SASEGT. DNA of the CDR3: TGTGCCAGCAGGATCACCGGACAGGGGGGAGAGACCCAGTACTTC. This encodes CASRITGQGGETQYF.

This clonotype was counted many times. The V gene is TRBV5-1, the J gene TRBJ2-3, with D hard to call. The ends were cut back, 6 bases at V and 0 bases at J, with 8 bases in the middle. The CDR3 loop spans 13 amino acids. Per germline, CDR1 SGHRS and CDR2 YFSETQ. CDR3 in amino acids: CASTPSSTDTQYF. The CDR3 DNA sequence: TGCGCCAGCACCCCATCTAGCACAGATACGCAGTATTTT.

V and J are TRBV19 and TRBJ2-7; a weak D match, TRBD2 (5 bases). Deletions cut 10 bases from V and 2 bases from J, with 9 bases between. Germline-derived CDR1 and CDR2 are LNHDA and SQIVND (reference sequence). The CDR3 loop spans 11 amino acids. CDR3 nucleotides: TGTGCCACGGGGAAAACCTACGAGCAGTACTTC. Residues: CATGKTYEQYF.

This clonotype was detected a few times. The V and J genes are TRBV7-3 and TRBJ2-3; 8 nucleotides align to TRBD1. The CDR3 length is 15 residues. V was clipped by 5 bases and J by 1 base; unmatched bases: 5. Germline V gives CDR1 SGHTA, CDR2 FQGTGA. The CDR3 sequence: CASSLQGERTDTQYF. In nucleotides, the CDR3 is TGTGCCAGCAGCCTACAGGGGGAGCGCACAGATACGCAGTATTTT.

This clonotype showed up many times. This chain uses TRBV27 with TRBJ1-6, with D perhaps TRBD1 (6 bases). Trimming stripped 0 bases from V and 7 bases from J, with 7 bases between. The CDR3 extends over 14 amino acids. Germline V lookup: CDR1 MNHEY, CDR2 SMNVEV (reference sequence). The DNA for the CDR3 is TGTGCCAGCAGTTTATCGGGGGCAAATTCACCCCTCCACTTT. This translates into CASSLSGANSPLHF.

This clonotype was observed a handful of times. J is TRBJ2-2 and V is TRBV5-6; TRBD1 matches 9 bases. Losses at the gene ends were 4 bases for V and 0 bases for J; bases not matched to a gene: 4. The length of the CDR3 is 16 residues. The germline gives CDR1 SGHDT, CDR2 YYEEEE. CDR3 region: CASSLTGGANTGELFF. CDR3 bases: TGTGCCAGCAGCCTGACAGGGGGTGCGAACACCGGGGAGCTGTTTTTT.

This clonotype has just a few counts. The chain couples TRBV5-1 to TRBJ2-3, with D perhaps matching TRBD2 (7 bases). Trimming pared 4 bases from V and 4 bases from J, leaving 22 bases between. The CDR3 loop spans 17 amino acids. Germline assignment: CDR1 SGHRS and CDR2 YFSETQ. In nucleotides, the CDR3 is TGCGCCAGCAGCATAGGCCTAGGGGGGGGCAATGCAGATACGCAGTATTTT. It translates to CASSIGLGGGNADTQYF.

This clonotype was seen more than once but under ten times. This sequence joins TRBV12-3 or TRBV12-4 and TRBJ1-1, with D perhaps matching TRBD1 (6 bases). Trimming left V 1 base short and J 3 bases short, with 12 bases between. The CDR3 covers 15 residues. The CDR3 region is CASSLGNRADTEAFF. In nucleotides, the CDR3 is TGTGCCAGCAGTTTAGGTAACAGGGCGGACACTGAAGCTTTCTTT.

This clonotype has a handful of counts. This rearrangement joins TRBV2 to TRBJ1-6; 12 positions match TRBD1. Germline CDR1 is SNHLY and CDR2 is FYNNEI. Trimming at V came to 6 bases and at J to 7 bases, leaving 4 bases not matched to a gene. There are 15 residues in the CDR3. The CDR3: CASRTGTGGNSPLHF. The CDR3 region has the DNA TGTGCCAGCAGAACCGGGACAGGGGGCAATTCACCCCTCCACTTT.

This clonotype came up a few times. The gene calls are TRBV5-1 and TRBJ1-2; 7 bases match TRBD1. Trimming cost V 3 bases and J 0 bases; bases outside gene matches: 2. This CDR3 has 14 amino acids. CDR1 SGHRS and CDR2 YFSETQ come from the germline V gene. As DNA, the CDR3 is TGCGCCAGCAGCTCCGGGACAGCTAACTATGGCTACACCTTC. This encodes CASSSGTANYGYTF.

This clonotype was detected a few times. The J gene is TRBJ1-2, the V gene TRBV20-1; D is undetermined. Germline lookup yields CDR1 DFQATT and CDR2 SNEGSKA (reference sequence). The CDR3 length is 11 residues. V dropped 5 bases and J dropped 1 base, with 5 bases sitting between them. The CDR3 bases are TGCAGTGCTTTCTTTAACTATGGCTACACCTTC. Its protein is CSAFFNYGYTF.

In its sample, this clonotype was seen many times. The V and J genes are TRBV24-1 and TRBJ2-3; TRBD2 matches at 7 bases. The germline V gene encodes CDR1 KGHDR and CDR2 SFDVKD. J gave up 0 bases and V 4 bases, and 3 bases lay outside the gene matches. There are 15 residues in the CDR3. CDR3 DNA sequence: TGTGCCACCAGTGACCCTAGCGGAAGCACAGATACGCAGTATTTT. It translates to CATSDPSGSTDTQYF.

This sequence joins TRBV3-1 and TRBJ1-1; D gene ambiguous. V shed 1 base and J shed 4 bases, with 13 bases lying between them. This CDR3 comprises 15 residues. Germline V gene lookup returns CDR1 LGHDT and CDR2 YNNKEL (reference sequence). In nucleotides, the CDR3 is TGTGCCAGCAGCCAAGGCTCCTATGGCCGCACTGAAGCTTTCTTT. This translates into CASSQGSYGRTEAFF.

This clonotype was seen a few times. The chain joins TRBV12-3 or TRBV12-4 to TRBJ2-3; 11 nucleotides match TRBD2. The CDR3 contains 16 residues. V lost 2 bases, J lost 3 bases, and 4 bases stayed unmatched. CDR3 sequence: CASSLWASGGTDTQYF. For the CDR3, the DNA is TGTGCCAGCAGTTTATGGGCTAGCGGGGGGACAGATACGCAGTATTTT.

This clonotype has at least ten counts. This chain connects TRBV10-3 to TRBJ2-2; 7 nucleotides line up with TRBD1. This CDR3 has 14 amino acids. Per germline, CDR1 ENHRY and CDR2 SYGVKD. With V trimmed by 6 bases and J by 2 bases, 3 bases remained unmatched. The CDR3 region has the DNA TGTGCCATCAGGGACAGGCCCAACACCGGGGAGCTGTTTTTT. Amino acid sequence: CAIRDRPNTGELFF.

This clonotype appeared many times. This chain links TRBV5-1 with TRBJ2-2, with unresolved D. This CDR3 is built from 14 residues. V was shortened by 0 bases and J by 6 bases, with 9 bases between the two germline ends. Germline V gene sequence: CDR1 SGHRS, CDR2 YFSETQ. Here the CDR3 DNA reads TGCGCCAGCAGCTTGGAGGCGCTAGCCGGGGAGCTGTTTTTT. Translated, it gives CASSLEALAGELFF.

CDR3 sequence reads: CASRSLTGGVTGELFF. The DNA of the CDR3 is TGTGCCAGCAGATCCCTAACAGGGGGCGTCACCGGGGAGCTGTTTTTT. The genes are TRBV6-1 and TRBJ2-2; the match to TRBD1 covers 9 bases. The J segment lost 4 bases and the V segment lost 6 bases, leaving 9 bases of the junction unmatched. The CDR3 extends over 16 amino acids. Per the germline V gene, CDR1 is MNHNS and CDR2 is SASEGT.

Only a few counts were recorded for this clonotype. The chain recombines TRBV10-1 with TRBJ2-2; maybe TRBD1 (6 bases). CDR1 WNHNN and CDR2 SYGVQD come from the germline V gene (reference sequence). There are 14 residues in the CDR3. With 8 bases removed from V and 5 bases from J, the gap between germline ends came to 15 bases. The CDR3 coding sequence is TGCGCCAGCGGGCCTACCAGGGGTACCGGGGAGCTGTTTTTT. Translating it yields CASGPTRGTGELFF.

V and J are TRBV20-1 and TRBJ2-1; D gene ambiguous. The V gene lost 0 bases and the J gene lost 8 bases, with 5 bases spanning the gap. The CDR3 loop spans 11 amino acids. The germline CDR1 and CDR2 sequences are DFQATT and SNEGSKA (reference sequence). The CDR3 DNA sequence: TGCAGTGCTAGAGAGTTGGATGAGCAGTTCTTC. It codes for CSARELDEQFF.

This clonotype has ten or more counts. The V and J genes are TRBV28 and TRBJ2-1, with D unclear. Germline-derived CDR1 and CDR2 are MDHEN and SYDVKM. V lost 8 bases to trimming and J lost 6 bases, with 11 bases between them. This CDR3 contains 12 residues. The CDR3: CASWPSSNEQFF. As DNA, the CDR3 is TGTGCCAGCTGGCCCTCTTCCAATGAGCAGTTCTTC.

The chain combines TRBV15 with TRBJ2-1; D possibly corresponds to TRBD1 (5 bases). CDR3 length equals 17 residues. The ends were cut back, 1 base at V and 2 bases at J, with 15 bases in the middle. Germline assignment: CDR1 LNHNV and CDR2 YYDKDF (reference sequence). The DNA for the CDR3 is TGTGCCACCAGCAGAGGTGTGGGGCGGAATGCCTACAATGAGCAGTTCTTC. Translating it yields CATSRGVGRNAYNEQFF.

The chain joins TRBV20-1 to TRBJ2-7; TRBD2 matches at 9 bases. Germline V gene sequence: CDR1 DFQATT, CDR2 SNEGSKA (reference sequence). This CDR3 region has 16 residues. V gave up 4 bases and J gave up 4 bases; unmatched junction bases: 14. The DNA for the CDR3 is TGCAGTGCTATTCATTCCCTCGGCGGGAGGGGGTACGAGCAGTACTTC. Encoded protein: CSAIHSLGGRGYEQYF.

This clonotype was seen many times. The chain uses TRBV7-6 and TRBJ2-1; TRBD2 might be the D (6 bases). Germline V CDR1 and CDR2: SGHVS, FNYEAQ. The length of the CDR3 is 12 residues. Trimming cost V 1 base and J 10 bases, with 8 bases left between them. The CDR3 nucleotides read TGTGCCAGCAGCTTAGAGAGCGGGGAGCAGTTCTTC. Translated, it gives CASSLESGEQFF.